What follows are 32 T cell receptor beta chains derived from one specimen sequenced in a study of shared clonotypes between healthy human individuals. Profiling relied on immunoSEQ multiplex PCR, and the TCRdb table lists in-frame clones only, not all of them. The sample contains roughly 890,000 clones, around 93% of which appear only once. Naive CD8 cells lacked CD45RO, underwent positive selection for CCR7 and left out terminally differentiated effector memory CD45RA+ cells. Sequencing was done on a sample of naive CD8+ T cells sorted from blood. The receptors stem from a man aged 25 to 40 in good health.

This clone was seen a single time. The chain employs TRBV7-9 and TRBJ2-7; D is perhaps TRBD2 (6 bases). V was cut by 5 bases and J by 2 bases, with 16 bases left in between. Germline V lookup: CDR1 SEHNR, CDR2 FQNEAQ (reference sequence). The CDR3 sequence is 15 residues long. The DNA of the CDR3 is TGTGCCAGCAGCCAGACCGGAGGGGTACCCTACGAGCAGTACTTC. Translating gives CASSQTGGVPYEQYF.

This chain uses TRBV18 with TRBJ2-3; no definite D call. The V end lost 3 bases, the J end lost 0 bases, and 13 bases lay between the germline ends. Germline V gene lookup returns CDR1 KGHSH and CDR2 LQKENI. The CDR3 sequence is 16 residues long. CDR3 amino acids: CASSPGDISSTDTQYF. In DNA, the CDR3 is TGTGCCAGCTCACCGGGCGACATTTCTAGCACAGATACGCAGTATTTT.

A few counts support this clone. V is TRBV27 and J is TRBJ2-1, with TRBD1 matching 7 bases. Trimming took 7 bases from V and 7 from J; bases not matched to a gene: 4. Germline values: CDR1 MNHEY, CDR2 SMNVEV (reference sequence). The CDR3 is made up of 12 amino acids. CDR3 in amino acids: CASKTGINEQFF. The DNA of the CDR3 is TGTGCCAGCAAGACAGGGATAAATGAGCAGTTCTTC.

The J gene is TRBJ2-7, the V gene TRBV14, with D hard to call. Germline CDR1 and CDR2: SGHDN and FVKESK. The germline V and J ends were trimmed by 1 base and 7 bases, with 11 bases remaining between them. The CDR3 length is 13 residues. In nucleotides, the CDR3 is TGTGCCAGCAGCCAAGTCTCACGTAGGGAGCAGTACTTC. It codes for CASSQVSRREQYF.

This rearrangement joins TRBV19 to TRBJ2-1, with D perhaps TRBD2 (5 bases). The CDR3 extends over 14 amino acids. Germline values: CDR1 LNHDA, CDR2 SQIVND (reference sequence). V dropped 3 bases and J dropped 4 bases, with 10 bases sitting between them. The CDR3 DNA follows: TGTGCCAGTAGTATGGGAGTCGGGTACAATGAGCAGTTCTTC. The encoded protein is CASSMGVGYNEQFF.

In DNA, the CDR3 is TGTGCCAGCAGCAGCACAGGGACCTACGAGCAGTACTTC. Its protein product is CASSSTGTYEQYF. The rearrangement links TRBV6-1 to TRBJ2-7; possible D gene TRBD1, 6 bases. V was clipped by 6 bases and J by 2 bases, with 11 bases between them. The CDR3 has 13 amino acids. The V gene's germline CDR1 is MNHNS and CDR2 SASEGT.

The chain links TRBV28 to TRBJ2-7, with TRBD1 as a possible D gene (5 bases). V gave up 7 bases and J gave up 2 bases, with 12 bases separating them. The length of the CDR3 is 13 residues. Germline V gene sequence: CDR1 MDHEN, CDR2 SYDVKM. CDR3 in DNA: TGTGCCAGCACCGCCGACAGACCCTACGAGCAGTACTTC. It yields the protein CASTADRPYEQYF.

V usage is TRBV6-5 and J usage is TRBJ1-2, with D perhaps TRBD1 (5 bases). The V gene lost 6 bases and the J gene lost 5 bases, with 16 bases spanning the gap. Germline loops: CDR1 MNHEY, CDR2 SVGAGI. The CDR3 runs 14 residues. CDR3 nucleotides: TGTGCCAGCAGCCGCCCCGACAGCGATTATGGCTACACCTTC. This codes for CASSRPDSDYGYTF.

The CDR3 DNA is TGTGCCAGCAGCTCGGGGGACGGGGCCAACGTCCTGACTTTC. It yields the protein CASSSGDGANVLTF. The chain employs TRBV13 and TRBJ2-6; D possibly corresponds to TRBD2 (6 bases). The germline V and J ends were trimmed by 4 bases and 4 bases, with 8 bases remaining between them. Germline V gene lookup returns CDR1 PRHDT and CDR2 FYEKMQ (reference sequence). The CDR3 is 14 residues long.

As concerns this clone: The same CDR3 also results from other DNA sequences found in this sample. The chain carries TRBV7-2 and TRBJ2-7; D remains unclear. CDR3 length equals 13 residues. With 0 bases removed from V and 4 bases from J, the gap between germline ends came to 7 bases. CDR1 and CDR2 from the germline V gene are SGHTA and FQGNSA. This chain's CDR3 is CASSLARSYEQYF. The CDR3, as DNA: TGTGCCAGCAGCTTAGCGAGGTCTTACGAGCAGTACTTC.

The V and J genes are TRBV6-5 and TRBJ1-3, with D unclear. The CDR3 length is 11 residues. CDR1 is MNHEY, CDR2 SVGAGI, per germline. V was cut by 8 bases and J by 7 bases, with 9 bases left in between. CDR3 in amino acids: CASQGVNTIYF. CDR3 sequence (DNA): TGTGCCAGCCAAGGTGTGAACACCATATATTTT.

This rearrangement joins TRBV2 to TRBJ1-2; D is unresolved. V shed 0 bases and J shed 0 bases, with 8 bases lying between them. This CDR3 is 15 amino acids long. Germline CDR1 and CDR2: SNHLY and FYNNEI. CDR3 residues: CASSEAPGANYGYTF. The CDR3, as DNA: TGTGCCAGCAGTGAAGCCCCAGGAGCTAACTATGGCTACACCTTC.

The chain links TRBV10-3 to TRBJ1-4; TRBD1 agrees at 9 bases. Trimming cost V 3 bases and J 0 bases; bases outside gene matches: 8. From germline, CDR1 is ENHRY and CDR2 SYGVKD. This CDR3 is built from 18 residues. DNA for the CDR3: TGTGCCATCAGTGATGTCCCGGGACAGGGTGCAACTAATGAAAAACTGTTTTTT. This translates into CAISDVPGQGATNEKLFF.

The chain uses TRBV5-5 and TRBJ2-1; a possible D gene is TRBD2 (6 bases). Germline CDR1 and CDR2: SGHKS and YYEKEE (reference sequence). V gave up 6 bases and J gave up 8 bases, with 18 bases separating them. CDR3 size: 14 residues. The CDR3 protein is CASNPGWGVDEQFF. Here the CDR3 DNA reads TGTGCCAGCAATCCCGGCTGGGGGGTTGATGAGCAGTTCTTC.

This clone showed up just once. The genes are TRBV7-8 and TRBJ1-1; TRBD1 agrees at 7 bases. The CDR3 contains 18 residues. V was clipped by 3 bases and J by 2 bases; unmatched bases: 15. CDR1 is SGHVS, CDR2 FQNEAQ, per germline. CDR3 nucleotide sequence: TGTGCCAGCAGCTTTCGTCGTGACAGGGCCGAGAGAAACACTGAAGCTTTCTTT. The encoded protein is CASSFRRDRAERNTEAFF.

The chain joins TRBV7-2 to TRBJ1-2; the D gene is possibly TRBD1 (5 bases). Looked up from germline, CDR1 is SGHTA and CDR2 is FQGNSA. CDR3 length: 14 amino acids. V lost 4 bases and J lost 3, with 12 bases in between. The CDR3 protein is CASSWDLTDYGYTF. The DNA for the CDR3 is TGTGCCAGCAGCTGGGACCTCACTGACTATGGCTACACCTTC. Supplemented by reference TRBV7-2 and TRBJ1-2, the full variable domain reads GAGVSQSPSNKVTEKGKDVELRCDPISGHTALYWYRQSLGQGLEFLIYFQGNSAPDKSGLPSDRFSAERTGGSVSTLTIQRTQQEDSAVYLCASSWDLTDYGYTFGSGTRLTVV.

This chain connects TRBV4-1 to TRBJ2-7; possibly TRBD2 for D (6 bases). This CDR3 is built from 15 residues. The V gene lost 1 base and the J gene lost 0 bases, with 10 bases spanning the gap. Per the germline V gene, CDR1 is MGHRA and CDR2 is YSYEKL. CDR3 in amino acids: CASSQAGTASYEQYF. CDR3 nucleotides: TGCGCCAGCAGCCAAGCCGGGACTGCCTCCTACGAGCAGTACTTC.

The chain has TRBV10-2 and TRBJ2-7, with 7 bases that match TRBD1. This CDR3 region has 14 residues. Germline lookup yields CDR1 WSHSY and CDR2 SAAADI. Trimming took 4 bases from V and 9 from J; bases not matched to a gene: 12. This CDR3 is CASSGDSHPSGQYF. CDR3 bases: TGCGCCAGCAGTGGGGACAGCCACCCTTCCGGGCAGTACTTC.

The V and J genes are TRBV28 and TRBJ2-5; 9 bases fit TRBD1. CDR1 MDHEN and CDR2 SYDVKM come from the germline V gene. V trimming: 5 bases; J trimming: 3 bases; junction bases outside the gene matches: 7. There are 15 residues in the CDR3. The CDR3 here is CASSPGQGRKETQYF. CDR3 bases: TGTGCCAGCAGTCCGGGACAGGGCCGTAAAGAGACCCAGTACTTC.

The rearrangement joins TRBV12-5 to TRBJ2-3; TRBD2 might be the D (5 bases). Germline values: CDR1 LGHNT, CDR2 FRNRAP. The germline V and J ends were trimmed by 6 bases and 6 bases, with 13 bases remaining between them. This CDR3 has 13 amino acids. CDR3 in amino acids: CASGSGNHDTQYF. The CDR3 DNA follows: TGTGCTAGTGGGTCCGGGAACCACGATACGCAGTATTTT.

J is TRBJ2-3 and V is TRBV27; D is unresolved. Germline V gene data show CDR1 as MNHEY and CDR2 as SMNVEV (reference sequence). Trimming removed 2 bases from V and 1 base from J, with 7 bases in between. CDR3 length equals 14 residues. CDR3 nucleotides: TGTGCCAGCAGTTTAATTCCGGGCACAGATACGCAGTATTTT. Translated: CASSLIPGTDTQYF.

V usage is TRBV6-1 and J usage is TRBJ2-1; D is unclear. V shed 0 bases and J shed 3 bases, with 6 bases lying between them. Germline V lookup: CDR1 MNHNS, CDR2 SASEGT. The CDR3 has 14 amino acids. The CDR3 DNA reads TGTGCCAGCAGTGAAGCAGGCAGCTACAATGAGCAGTTCTTC. It encodes CASSEAGSYNEQFF.

The genes are TRBV27 and TRBJ2-5, with 9 nucleotides matching TRBD2. CDR1 and CDR2 (germline): MNHEY, SMNVEV (reference sequence). There are 15 residues in the CDR3. The junction had 6 bases not matched to a gene; V was cut back by 6 bases and J by 1 base. DNA for the CDR3: TGTGCCAGCAGAGGGCTAGCGGGGTTCCAAGAGACCCAGTACTTC. It translates to CASRGLAGFQETQYF.

The rearrangement uses TRBV7-6 and TRBJ1-1; D gene uncertain. From germline, CDR1 is SGHVS and CDR2 FNYEAQ. V was cut by 8 bases and J by 0 bases, with 16 bases left in between. The CDR3 sequence is 15 residues long. CDR3: CASSSSSGVNTEAFF. The CDR3 DNA reads TGTGCCAGCTCCTCGTCCAGTGGGGTGAACACTGAAGCTTTCTTT.

The chain is built from TRBV14 and TRBJ2-1; 7 bases fit TRBD2. This CDR3 region has 15 residues. With V trimmed by 3 bases and J by 6 bases, 8 bases remained unmatched. The germline gives CDR1 SGHDN, CDR2 FVKESK. This chain's CDR3 is CASSHGTTVFNEQFF. In DNA, the CDR3 is TGTGCCAGCAGCCATGGGACTACAGTTTTCAATGAGCAGTTCTTC.

V is TRBV2 and J is TRBJ2-3, with a tentative D call TRBD2 (6 bases). This CDR3 comprises 13 residues. V was cut by 7 bases and J by 5 bases, with 13 bases left in between. The germline V gene has CDR1 SNHLY and CDR2 FYNNEI. Here the CDR3 reads CASTRLARDTQYF. As DNA, the CDR3 is TGTGCCAGCACGAGGCTAGCGCGAGATACGCAGTATTTT.

The chain is built from TRBV7-7 and TRBJ2-1; D gene ambiguous. The CDR3 totals 14 residues. Trimming took 2 bases from V and 7 from J, leaving 12 bases between them. Germline V gives CDR1 SSHAT, CDR2 FNYEAQ (reference sequence). Here the CDR3 reads CASSLHVGINEQFF. CDR3 nucleotide sequence: TGTGCCAGCAGCTTACATGTGGGGATTAATGAGCAGTTCTTC. Complete variable domain (other parts from reference TRBV7-7 and TRBJ2-1): GAGVSQSPRYKVTKRGQDVTLRCDPISSHATLYWYQQALGQGPEFLTYFNYEAQPDKSGLPSDRFSAERPEGSISTLTIQRTEQRDSAMYRCASSLHVGINEQFFGPGTRLTVL.

This chain connects TRBV5-1 to TRBJ2-1; D is uncertain. The CDR3 runs 15 residues. Trimming took 0 bases from V and 7 from J, leaving 14 bases between them. Germline V CDR1 and CDR2: SGHRS, YFSETQ. CDR3 in DNA: TGCGCCAGCAGCTTGGATATATTTCTACGGAATGAGCAGTTCTTC. As protein: CASSLDIFLRNEQFF.

The V and J genes are TRBV7-9 and TRBJ2-5; 10 bases align to TRBD2. The germline gives CDR1 SEHNR, CDR2 FQNEAQ (reference sequence). The length of the CDR3 is 16 residues. V dropped 1 base and J dropped 4; count of bases not matched to a gene: 6. CDR3 bases: TGTGCCAGCAGCTTAGTAGGTAGCGGGAGGCTAGAGACCCAGTACTTC. This translates into CASSLVGSGRLETQYF.

The rearrangement uses TRBV27 and TRBJ2-1; no firm D call. The germline V gene encodes CDR1 MNHEY and CDR2 SMNVEV (reference sequence). CDR3 size: 11 residues. Trimming cost V 9 bases and J 5 bases, with 8 bases left between them. CDR3 sequence: CASVRDNEQFF. In DNA form, the CDR3 reads TGTGCCAGTGTTCGGGACAATGAGCAGTTCTTC.

The rearrangement uses TRBV15 and TRBJ2-7, with TRBD2 identical over 11 bases. The CDR3 extends over 17 amino acids. Trimming at V came to 3 bases and at J to 1 base, leaving 8 bases not matched to a gene. Germline V gene lookup returns CDR1 LNHNV and CDR2 YYDKDF (reference sequence). The CDR3 nucleotides are TGTGCCACCAGCAGTCCGGGACTAGCGGAGTATTCCTACGAGCAGTACTTC. Translation: CATSSPGLAEYSYEQYF.

The V call is TRBV9, the J call TRBJ1-4; D may be TRBD1 (6 bases). This CDR3 has 16 residues. V lost 3 bases and J 6 bases, leaving 18 bases between the germline ends. Germline V gives CDR1 SGDLS, CDR2 YYNGEE. CDR3 in amino acids: CASSAGRGGQHEKLFF. The CDR3, as DNA: TGTGCCAGCAGCGCTGGTAGGGGAGGACAGCATGAAAAACTGTTTTTT.